This T cell receptor (beta chain) is drawn from a study of T cell changes during pregnancy in multiple sclerosis. The assay was immunoSEQ multiplex PCR, and TCRdb's table has in-frame clones only and misses some. The sample lists 55,000 to 65,000 clones, around 90% occurring once. Here the sequenced sample was peripheral blood, taken in the first trimester of pregnancy. This receptor was taken from a female donor in good health, enrolled as a control in a pregnancy study.

This chain's CDR3 is CASSLTAGGQNTIYF. The CDR3 nucleotides are TGTGCCAGCAGCTTGACCGCAGGTGGCCAAAACACCATATATTTT. V gene TRBV5-6 combines with J gene TRBJ1-3; D not resolved. Trimming left V 1 base short and J 6 bases short, with 14 bases between. The CDR3 totals 15 residues. Per germline, CDR1 SGHDT and CDR2 YYEEEE.